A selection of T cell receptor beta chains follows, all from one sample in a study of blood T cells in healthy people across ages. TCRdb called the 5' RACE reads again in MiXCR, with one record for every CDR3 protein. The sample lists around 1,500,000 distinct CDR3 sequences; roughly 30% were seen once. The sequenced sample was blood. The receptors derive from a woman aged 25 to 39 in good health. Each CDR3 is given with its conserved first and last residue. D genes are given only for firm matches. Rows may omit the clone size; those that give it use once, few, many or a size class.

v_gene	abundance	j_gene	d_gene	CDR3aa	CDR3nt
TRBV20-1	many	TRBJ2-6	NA	CSARGVGANVLTF	TGCAGTGCTAGAGGGGTTGGGGCCAACGTCCTGACTTTC
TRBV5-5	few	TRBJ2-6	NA	CASSLTGTTVSGANVLTF	TGTGCCAGCAGCTTGACAGGGACAACAGTATCTGGGGCCAACGTCCTGACTTTC
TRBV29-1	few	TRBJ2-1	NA	CSVESAEGPFLYNEQFF	TGCAGCGTTGAGTCGGCGGAGGGGCCTTTCCTCTACAATGAGCAGTTCTTC
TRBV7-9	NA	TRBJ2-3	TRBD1	CASSAATGLTTDTQYF	TGTGCCAGCAGCGCAGCGACAGGGCTTACGACAGATACGCAGTATTTT
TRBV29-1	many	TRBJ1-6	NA	CSAGQGNNSPLHF	TGCAGCGCCGGACAAGGAAATAATTCACCCCTCCACTTT
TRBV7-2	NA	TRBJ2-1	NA	CASSPWGGQSYNEQFF	TGTGCCAGCAGCCCCTGGGGGGGGCAGTCCTACAATGAGCAGTTCTTC
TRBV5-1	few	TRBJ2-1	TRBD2	CASSSGTSGGASYNEQFF	TGCGCCAGCAGCTCGGGGACTAGCGGGGGGGCCTCCTACAATGAGCAGTTCTTC
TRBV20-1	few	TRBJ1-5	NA	CSADRPNQPQHF	TGCAGTGCTGACAGACCCAATCAGCCCCAGCATTTT
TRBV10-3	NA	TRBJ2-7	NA	CAISDSSTHSYEQYF	TGTGCCATCAGTGATTCCTCGACGCACTCCTACGAGCAGTACTTC
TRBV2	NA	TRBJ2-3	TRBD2	CASRVNPGGSTDTQYF	TGTGCCAGCAGAGTAAACCCGGGGGGATCCACAGATACGCAGTATTTT
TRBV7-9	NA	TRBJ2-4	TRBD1	CASRRDLTGEQYF	TGTGCCAGCAGACGGGACCTTACAGGGGAGCAGTACTTC
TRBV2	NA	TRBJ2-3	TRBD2	CASEGGGPDTQYF	TGTGCCTCCGAGGGCGGGGGGCCAGATACGCAGTATTTT
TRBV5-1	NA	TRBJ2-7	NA	CASSLDKGPSHEQYF	TGCGCCAGCAGCTTGGATAAGGGTCCCTCCCACGAGCAGTACTTC
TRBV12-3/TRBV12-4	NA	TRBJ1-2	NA	CASRRREVYGYTF	TGTGCCAGCAGGCGCAGGGAAGTCTATGGCTACACCTTC
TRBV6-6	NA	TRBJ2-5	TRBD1	CASSKQGVEETQYF	TGTGCCAGCAGTAAACAGGGGGTGGAAGAGACCCAGTACTTC
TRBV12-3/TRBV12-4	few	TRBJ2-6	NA	CASIMSGANVLTF	TGTGCCAGCATCATGTCTGGGGCCAACGTCCTGACTTTC
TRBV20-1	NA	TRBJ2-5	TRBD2	CSARASGAQETQYF	TGCAGTGCTAGAGCTAGCGGGGCCCAAGAGACCCAGTACTTC
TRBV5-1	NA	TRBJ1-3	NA	CASSSTDNLGSGNTIYF	TGCGCCAGCAGCTCTACGGACAACCTGGGCTCTGGAAACACCATATATTTT
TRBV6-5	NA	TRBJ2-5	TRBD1	CASRNTGGRETQYF	TGTGCCAGCAGGAATACAGGGGGCCGAGAGACCCAGTACTTC
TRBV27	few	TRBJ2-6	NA	CASSLYEGTGANVLTF	TGTGCCAGCAGTTTATACGAGGGTACTGGGGCCAACGTCCTGACTTTC
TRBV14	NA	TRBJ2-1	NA	CASSQFSSRNEQFF	TGTGCCAGCAGCCAATTTTCTAGCAGGAATGAGCAGTTCTTC
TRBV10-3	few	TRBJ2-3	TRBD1	CAISESGGREGGGTDTQYF	TGTGCCATCAGTGAGTCTGGAGGTCGGGAAGGGGGCGGCACAGATACGCAGTATTTT
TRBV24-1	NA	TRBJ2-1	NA	CATSDSGLRNNEQFF	TGTGCCACCAGTGATTCCGGCCTGAGGAACAATGAGCAGTTCTTC
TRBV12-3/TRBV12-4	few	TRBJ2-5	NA	CAGSWGQETQYF	TGTGCCGGCAGTTGGGGCCAAGAGACCCAGTACTTC
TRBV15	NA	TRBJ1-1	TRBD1	CATSTSGGTGSTEAFF	TGTGCCACCAGCACTTCGGGCGGGACAGGGAGCACTGAAGCTTTCTTT
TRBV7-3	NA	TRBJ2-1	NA	CASSAPGRGNNEQFF	TGTGCCAGCAGCGCCCCGGGACGGGGAAACAATGAGCAGTTCTTC
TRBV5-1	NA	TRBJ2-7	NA	CASTTAQGNEQYF	TGCGCCAGCACCACGGCACAGGGCAACGAGCAGTACTTC
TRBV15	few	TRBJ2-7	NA	CATSRGSSGPSYEQYF	TGTGCCACCAGCAGAGGTTCCAGCGGTCCCTCCTACGAGCAGTACTTC
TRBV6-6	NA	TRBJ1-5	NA	CASSYGDQPQHF	TGTGCCAGCAGTTACGGGGATCAGCCCCAGCATTTT
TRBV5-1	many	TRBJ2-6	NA	CATKLDPANVLTF	TGCGCCACCAAACTAGATCCGGCCAACGTCCTGACTTTC
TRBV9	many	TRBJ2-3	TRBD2	CASSVVASGGAGTDTQYF	TGTGCCAGCAGCGTAGTCGCTAGCGGGGGGGCCGGCACAGATACGCAGTATTTT
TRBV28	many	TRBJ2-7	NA	CASSLDTRSYEQYF	TGTGCCAGCAGTCTCGACACCAGGTCCTACGAGCAGTACTTC
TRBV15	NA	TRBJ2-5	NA	CATSNPRSEQETQYF	TGTGCCACCAGCAATCCCCGGAGTGAGCAAGAGACCCAGTACTTC
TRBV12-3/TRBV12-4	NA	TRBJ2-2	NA	CASGKKLAGELFF	TGTGCCAGCGGGAAGAAACTTGCCGGGGAGCTGTTTTTT
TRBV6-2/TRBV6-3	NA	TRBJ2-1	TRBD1	CASSFSHWTGSYNEQFF	TGTGCCAGCAGTTTTAGTCATTGGACAGGGTCCTACAATGAGCAGTTCTTC
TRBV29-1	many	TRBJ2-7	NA	CSVLDREGQYF	TGCAGCGTCCTCGACAGGGAGGGGCAGTACTTC
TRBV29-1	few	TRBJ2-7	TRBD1	CSVEIKTGGPYEQYF	TGCAGCGTTGAAATAAAAACAGGGGGCCCCTACGAGCAGTACTTC
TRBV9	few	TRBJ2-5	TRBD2	CASSVSGRGEQYF	TGTGCCAGCAGCGTAAGTGGGAGGGGTGAGCAGTACTTC
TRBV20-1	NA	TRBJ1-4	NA	CSAREGAATNEKLFF	TGCAGTGCTAGAGAAGGGGCCGCAACTAATGAAAAACTGTTTTTT
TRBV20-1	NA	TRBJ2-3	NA	CSAPASGATDTQYF	TGCAGTGCCCCGGCGTCGGGAGCAACAGATACGCAGTATTTT
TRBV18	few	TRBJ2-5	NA	CASSPPGEGETQYF	TGTGCCAGCTCACCACCAGGGGAAGGGGAGACCCAGTACTTC
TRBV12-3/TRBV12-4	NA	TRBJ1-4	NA	CASSPTVIANEKLFF	TGTGCCAGCAGTCCGACCGTGATTGCTAATGAAAAACTGTTTTTT
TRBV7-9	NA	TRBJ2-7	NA	CASSPQQGSSSYEQYF	TGTGCCAGCAGCCCACAACAGGGAAGTAGCTCCTACGAGCAGTACTTC
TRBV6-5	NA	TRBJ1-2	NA	CTIKTGSPSSSYTF	TGTACCATCAAAACAGGATCCCCCTCTTCCAGCTACACCTTC
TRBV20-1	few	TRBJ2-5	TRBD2	CSAGRSGLAEETQYF	TGCAGTGCTGGAAGATCTGGACTAGCGGAAGAGACCCAGTACTTC